The following is a T cell receptor beta chain sequence with its context. This clone was counted only a few times. Its cognate antigen has yet to be identified. Base qualities are not at hand, and no much larger clone is one base apart. To prepare the library, the immunoSEQ multiplex PCR assay was applied. The multiplex PCR relied on a mix of 60 forward primers for TCR Vbeta segments and 13 reverse primers for TCR Jbeta segments. A multiplex PCR assay on genomic DNA amplified the CDR3 region of rearranged TCR beta genes. Amplified TCR beta libraries were sequenced as 87-base-pair reads on the Illumina HiSeq System. As for the original processing: In a later analysis, 70 million to 95 million unique TCR beta chains were counted across the 666 repertoires, and around 10 million of these chains were shared by at least two donors. To remove PCR and sequencing errors, raw reads were error-corrected and collapsed into unique sequences using a nearest-neighbor algorithm that merged closely related sequences. CDR3 sequences were aligned to IMGT reference sequences to assign V, D and J gene segments. Each retained sequence needed at least a six-nucleotide match to both a V gene segment and a J gene segment. A rearrangement counted as productive if the CDR3 had no stop codons and remained in frame with V and J, and every other rearrangement counted as non-productive. CDR3 was defined according to IMGT convention as the region running from the second conserved V-encoded cysteine to the conserved J-encoded phenylalanine. Sequences without an unambiguous match to a single V gene segment were excluded from the earlier analysis of almost 600 of the donors. In an earlier analysis of 500 to 750 of the donors, V segments were called functional above 56.7% productive rearrangements and were called segregating when the between-donor standard deviation exceeded 5%. A statistical classification framework was developed to diagnose cytomegalovirus status using the catalog of TCR beta chain sequences. In a later analysis, V and J genes were assigned by comparing TCR nucleotide sequences against IMGT/GENE-DB human TR gene sequences. In a later analysis, CDR3 sequences and most-parsimonious VDJ recombination scenarios were assigned using the TCRdist pipeline. A later analysis defined each TCR beta chain by its CDR3 amino acid sequence plus V-gene family, and excluded reads lacking a unique V-gene family. To address suspected cross-contamination and a sequencing artifact, a later analysis removed a few hundred highly shared, low-generation-probability nucleotide sequences. For each public chain, a later analysis derived a clonal expansion index from normalized ranks of inferred template counts within each repertoire. Generation probabilities in a later analysis came from a VDJ recombination model fitted to out-of-frame rearrangements, and those results were checked against IGoR. A later analysis scored TCR-TCR, TCR-HLA and TCR-CMV co-occurrence with hypergeometric tests, applying a repertoire-size bias correction to TCR pairs. In a later analysis, false discovery rates were estimated by permuting HLA or CMV assignments 20 times. In a later analysis, co-occurring TCRs were grouped using DBSCAN, and TCRdist sequence similarity was added for clustering within HLA-allele-positive subsets. Co-occurrence clustering excluded repertoires with fewer than 30,000 or more than 120,000 public chains, plus five with anomalous nucleotide sharing. TCRdb holds this immuneACCESS table with in-frame rearrangements only. Some clones are missing; in checked studies, unresolved V genes explain under half, and the rest has no known cause. The V and J calls and clone size come from that table; D and trimming were worked out from the DNA. In all, the sample holds 150,000 to 200,000 clones, and about 75% of those were seen once. The ten biggest clones cover 4.9% of the sample.

The cohort comprised some 730 healthy bone marrow donors. At the time of sampling, all cohort members were nominally healthy, though unrecorded immune exposures were likely present. The donor was CMV seronegative and was included in the group of 352 seronegative cohort members. Every donor gave a peripheral blood sample, and the peripheral blood mononuclear cells from that sample were used for TCR beta sequencing. The Qiagen DNeasy Blood Extraction Kit was used to extract genomic DNA from the blood cell samples. The source of the sample is a study of cytomegalovirus exposure and HLA in healthy donors (dated by TCRdb to 2015 to 2018). Some background on the complete study: An earlier analysis of about 560 of the donors reported about 260 Gb of sequence data and approximately 120 million unique TCR beta sequences obtained from approximately 180 million T cells. The study profiled the T cell repertoires of about 720 subjects by immunosequencing and related them to cytomegalovirus serostatus. Every repertoire in the discovery cohort had been generated on one and the same sequencing platform. To study patterns of TCR occurrence, a later analysis re-analyzed previously published TCR beta repertoires from 700 or so donors and added high-resolution HLA genotyping. Besides the first cohort of hundreds of subjects, a separate validation cohort made up of about 120 different subjects was used. Donor age, sex, ethnicity and CMV serostatus were compiled together with the repertoire data. HLA typing included class I and class II loci at four-digit resolution. To decide whether each TCR beta V gene segment behaved as functional or pseudogenic, an earlier analysis of some 570 of the donors relied on high-throughput TCR beta sequencing. On average, roughly 240,000 unique TCR beta nucleotide sequences were sequenced per donor among a few hundred genotyped donors of the cohort, with roughly a sixth of those sequences being non-productive. Of the roughly 400 genotyped donors, 65% to 90% fell in the genetic ancestry cluster associated with self-reported Caucasian donors. The study combined high-throughput TCR immunosequencing, statistical association of individual TCRs with disease status, and machine learning to predict cytomegalovirus infection status. Four to six DR-DQ haplotypes were handled as single units for association and clustering, since linkage in the cohort was strong. A later genetic analysis used genome-wide SNP genotypes for about three fifths of the 666 donors, treating that subset as a discovery cohort. The number of donors typed differed by locus, with 629-630 for A, B, C, DRB1 and DQB1, 522 for DQA1, about 610 for DPA1, and about 450 for DPB1. About 280 gigabases of sequencing data and tens of millions of unique TCR sequences made up an early release that covered approximately 650 HLA-typed donors. The study aimed to test whether signatures of past pathogen exposure could be identified by cataloging public T cell receptors. Rather than drawing on any new phenotypic data, the later analysis identified candidate immune exposures from TCR beta sequences and the way those sequences occurred across donors.

At the junction V is shortened by 4 bases and J by 4 bases; bases outside the gene matches: 17. The CDR3 holds 18 amino acids from the cysteine to the phenylalanine. Here the CDR3 DNA is all that survives: 54 bases in frame from base 1. In the germline V gene, CDR1 corresponds to MGHRA and CDR2 to YSYEKL. Results the study describes overall, beyond this receptor: HLA typing was unavailable for some donors at each locus, so association tests used only the typed subset. In this cohort, only TCR beta chains were sequenced, and detectable features were limited by the absence of alpha or paired-chain data. According to a later analysis, parvovirus B19, influenza, CMV and Epstein-Barr virus appeared linked to several top co-occurrence clusters. Compared with the 666-donor mean, donors in an Asian-associated ancestry cluster had fewer N-insertions in productive TCRs, according to a later genetic analysis. At a false discovery rate of 0.05, a later analysis linked fewer than 20,000 TCR beta sequences to specific HLA alleles. A total of about 150 TCR beta chains were listed by the study as associated with cytomegalovirus. In a later genetic analysis, a missense DCLRE1C variant was associated with V-gene and J-gene trimming of TCR beta chains, and the association was replicated in an independent cohort. According to a later analysis, TCR association rates differed among HLA loci, with DRB1 alleles showing the most associated TCRs and HLA-C alleles showing the fewest. Some IMGT-functional V segments, including TRBV6-2 and TRBV6-3, could not be told apart with the 87-base-pair reads, so those segments were excluded. When HLA alleles, especially DR and DQ, strongly co-occurred, TCR associations were difficult to assign to individual alleles. Because counts were too low, 15 or so rarely observed V segments, including chromosome 9 orphons, were excluded from the earlier analysis of 587 of the donors. A later analysis found that HLA-associated TCR beta chains were more clonally expanded and had lower generation probabilities than equally common non-associated chains. According to the authors, the approach could potentially be generalized to other disease states and immunological phenotypes. Immune exposure information for the cohort was limited to CMV serostatus. Broadly in line with IMGT annotations, most TCR beta V segments showed up in productive rearrangements about 87% or about 30% of the time in an earlier analysis of 587 of the donors. In a later analysis, most CMV-associated TCR beta chains were found to appear HLA-restricted, with HLA associations seemingly driven largely by CMV exposure. Linkage disequilibrium might explain the correlated functional status among segregating V segments, but an unknown experimental factor could not be excluded. Most TCR sequences were observed very rarely across donors, whereas some public TCRs were present in many individuals. The classifier was reported to diagnose cytomegalovirus status with high specificity and sensitivity in both the original cohort and the validation cohort. A further reported finding was that TCR beta sequences accurately predicted the HLA-A and HLA-B alleles for most subjects in the first cohort. Three of the identified cytomegalovirus-associated TCR beta chains were confirmed in vitro to be specific for cytomegalovirus antigens. Sequencing depth was assumed to be roughly uniform across donors in the presence/absence analyses, though that assumption may not hold. A group of highly shared sequence variants was considered likely to be a technical artifact of the sequencing pipeline.

The sequence joins TRBV4-1 to TRBJ2-5, and TRBD2 aligns with 8 junction nucleotides. The sample taken for sequencing was PBMCs. This receptor was taken from a male donor in good health and CMV-seronegative. The DNA is TGCGCCAGCAGCCTAGAACACCGTAGCGGGGCGCGGGGAGAGACCCAGTACTTC. This encodes CASSLEHRSGARGETQYF.